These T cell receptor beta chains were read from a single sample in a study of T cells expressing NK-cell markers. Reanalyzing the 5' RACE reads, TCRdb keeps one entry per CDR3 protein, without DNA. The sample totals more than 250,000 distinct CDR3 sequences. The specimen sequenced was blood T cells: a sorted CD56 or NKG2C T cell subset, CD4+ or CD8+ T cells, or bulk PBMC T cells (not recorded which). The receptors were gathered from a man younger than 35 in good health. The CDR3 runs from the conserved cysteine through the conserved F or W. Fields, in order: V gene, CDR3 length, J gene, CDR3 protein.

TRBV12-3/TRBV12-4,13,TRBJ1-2,CASSFGQGGGYTF
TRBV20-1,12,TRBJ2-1,CSARGTRSEQFF
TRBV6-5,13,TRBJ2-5,CASSSTHKETQYF
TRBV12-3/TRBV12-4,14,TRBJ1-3,CASRTALGWDTIYF
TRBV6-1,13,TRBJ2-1,CASSPGLAGQQFF
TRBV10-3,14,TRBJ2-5,CAISEASGRETQYF
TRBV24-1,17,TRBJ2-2,CATSDLGLAGSTGELFF
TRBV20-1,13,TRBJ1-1,CSARGDRGIEAFF
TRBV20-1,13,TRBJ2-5,CSARDFGGWTQYF
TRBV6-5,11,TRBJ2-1,CASSARGDQFF
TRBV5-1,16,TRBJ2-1,CASSLEAPGPHNEQFF
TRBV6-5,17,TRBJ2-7,CASSYRGPGLGNYEQYF
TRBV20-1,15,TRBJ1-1,CSAARPAVVNTEAFF
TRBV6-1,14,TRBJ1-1,CASSGRQGAREAFF
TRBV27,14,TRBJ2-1,CASSPWGQYNEQFF